This T cell receptor beta chain was retrieved from a study of CD8+ T cells in alopecia areata. Study-wide points: Sharing of TCRs across patients appeared less clear than in mice, possibly for HLA-related reasons. Normal scalp showed lower clonality than lesional scalp, especially alopecia totalis/universalis.

RNA extraction was followed by reverse transcription into cDNA, which acted as the sequencing template. The table came from immunoSEQ multiplex PCR; TCRdb's copy has only in-frame clones and leaves some out. The sample records roughly 250,000 clones, around 64% being singletons. This clone showed up just a few times. Its antigen remains unknown. The treatment: oral pan-JAK inhibitor, 5-10 mg twice daily. Cell sorting on a FACSAria was used to separate CD4+ and CD8+ T cells from the PBMCs. Trimming pared 1 base from V and 4 bases from J, leaving 10 bases between. Germline V gene lookup returns CDR1 SQVTM and CDR2 ANQGSEA. The CDR3 extends over 14 amino acids.

The receptor comes from a human donor with alopecia areata. The sequenced sample was CD4+ T cells sorted from blood, obtained at approximately week 51, from a patient treated with tofacitinib. The chain couples TRBV29-1 to TRBJ2-2; weak D call: TRBD1 (6 bases). CDR3 coding DNA: TGCAGCGTTGAAGGGACAGACTCCACCGGGGAGCTGTTTTTT. Protein sequence: CSVEGTDSTGELFF.